The clone carrying this TCR beta chain has only a few counts. The antigen is undetermined. This sample stems from a study of T-cell memory formation after mild COVID-19. Study-level points and caveats: Contracting CD4+ clones sat mainly in CM and EM; CD8+ in EMRA.

One entry per CDR3 protein results from TCRdb running MiXCR on the 5' RACE reads. The repertoire holds about 90,000 distinct CDR3 sequences, 10% to 15% seen once, with around a quarter in the top ten. The sequence was obtained from an adult woman who had mild COVID-19 (a few samples of this study predate the infection). Cell type and time point are not known. What was sequenced was PBMCs or a T cell subset sorted from them (not recorded which).

The CDR3 region is CASSQDAVRGHEQFF. CDR3 sequence (DNA): TGTGCCAGCAGCCAAGACGCAGTGAGGGGTCATGAGCAGTTCTTC. V and J are TRBV3-1 and TRBJ2-1, with D perhaps TRBD1 or TRBD2 (5 bases each). The CDR3 extends over 15 amino acids. V gave up 0 bases and J gave up 8 bases, with 14 bases separating them. CDR1 and CDR2 (germline): LGHDT, YNNKEL (reference sequence).